The 22 T cell receptor beta chains below all came from one sample that was sequenced in a study of cytomegalovirus exposure and HLA in healthy donors (TCRdb year 2017). Receptor libraries were prepared by the immunoSEQ multiplex PCR assay. For the multiplex PCR, a mixture combining 60 forward primers for TCR Vbeta segments and 13 reverse primers for TCR Jbeta segments was used. The immuneACCESS repertoire file appears here via TCRdb, limited to in-frame rearrangements. These files lack a portion of the clones; in checked studies, under half of the deficit traces to unresolved V genes, and the cause of the others is not known. This specimen's table enumerates tens of thousands of clones. The ten largest make up under 3% of the sample. Source material: PBMCs. The receptors come from a female donor in good health and CMV-seronegative.

V usage is TRBV29-1 and J usage is TRBJ1-4; perhaps TRBD1 as D (5 bases). Germline V gene sequence: CDR1 SQVTM, CDR2 ANQGSEA. Trimming stripped 4 bases from V and 8 bases from J, with 8 bases between. The CDR3 spans 11 residues. The DNA of the CDR3 is TGCAGCGTTGGGACACCAGAAAAACTGTTTTTT. This encodes CSVGTPEKLFF.

The chain links TRBV2 to TRBJ1-2; D may be TRBD1 (5 bases). The CDR3 sequence is 13 residues long. CDR1 is SNHLY, CDR2 FYNNEI, per germline. Trimming shortened V by 4 bases and J by 0 bases, and 6 bases separated the two germline ends. The CDR3 bases are TGTGCCAGCAGTGCGGACACTAACTATGGCTACACCTTC. Its translation: CASSADTNYGYTF.

The J gene is TRBJ2-7, the V gene TRBV27, with 10 bases identical to TRBD1. The CDR3 covers 18 residues. Germline CDR1 is MNHEY and CDR2 is SMNVEV (reference sequence). J lost 4 bases, V lost 3 bases, and 15 bases had no gene match. The DNA for the CDR3 is TGTGCCAGCAGTTTCGGAGCCGGGGGACAGGGGTCCACTTACGAGCAGTACTTC. It translates to CASSFGAGGQGSTYEQYF.

This chain uses TRBV29-1 with TRBJ1-5, with 8 bases matching TRBD1. The CDR3 runs to 13 residues. Germline V gene data show CDR1 as SQVTM and CDR2 as ANQGSEA. J lost 4 bases, V lost 6 bases, and 5 bases had no gene match. The chain's CDR3 is CSVATGANQPQHF. The DNA for the CDR3 is TGCAGCGTCGCGACAGGGGCTAATCAGCCCCAGCATTTT.

The chain uses TRBV11-2 and TRBJ2-7; D gene unclear. V lost 0 bases and J 5 bases, leaving 8 bases between the germline ends. Germline V gives CDR1 SGHAT, CDR2 FQNNGV. The CDR3 is made up of 13 amino acids. The CDR3 DNA is TGTGCCAGCAGCTTAGAGGTAGTGCACGAGCAGTACTTC. Protein: CASSLEVVHEQYF.

DNA of the CDR3: TGTGCCAGCAGCTCCGGGACAAAGCAGGGCACCGGGGAGCTGTTTTTT. This sequence encodes CASSSGTKQGTGELFF. This rearrangement joins TRBV5-8 to TRBJ2-2; weak D call: TRBD1 (6 bases). V gave up 3 bases and J gave up 4 bases, with 16 bases separating them. CDR1 is SGHTS, CDR2 YDEGEE, per germline. CDR3 length: 16 amino acids. Combining the CDR3 with reference TRBV5-8 and TRBJ2-2 gives the whole variable domain EAGVTQSPTHLIKTRGQQATLRCSPISGHTSVYWYQQALGLGLQFLLWYDEGEERNRGNFPPRFSGRQFPNYSSELNVNALELEDSALYLCASSSGTKQGTGELFFGEGSRLTVL.

The rearrangement joins TRBV6-5 to TRBJ2-3, with D maybe TRBD2 (7 bases). Trimming shortened V by 6 bases and J by 3 bases, and 16 bases separated the two germline ends. This CDR3 comprises 15 residues. Germline V CDR1 and CDR2: MNHEY, SVGAGI. As DNA, the CDR3 is TGTGCCAGCAGCCTCCTGGGAGGGGGGACAGATACGCAGTATTTT. It translates to CASSLLGGGTDTQYF.

CDR3 DNA: TGTGCCAGCAGCTTAGCGTGGGCTGGCACAGATACGCAGTATTTT. Its protein is CASSLAWAGTDTQYF. The chain couples TRBV7-6 to TRBJ2-3; D remains ambiguous. From germline, CDR1 is SGHVS and CDR2 FNYEAQ. This CDR3 is built from 15 residues. V was trimmed by 0 bases and J by 1 base, leaving 8 bases between them. Supplemented by reference TRBV7-6 and TRBJ2-3, the full variable domain reads GAGVSQSPRYKVTKRGQDVALRCDPISGHVSLYWYRQALGQGPEFLTYFNYEAQQDKSGLPNDRFSAERPEGSISTLTIQRTEQRDSAMYRCASSLAWAGTDTQYFGPGTRLTVL.

This sequence joins TRBV6-1 and TRBJ2-3, with a tentative D call TRBD2 (6 bases). CDR3 length: 14 residues. Trimming cost V 4 bases and J 3 bases, with 11 bases left between them. Germline CDR1 reads MNHNS; CDR2 reads SASEGT. The CDR3 DNA is TGTGCCAGCAGTGTTGGGGGGATGACAGATACGCAGTATTTT. This sequence encodes CASSVGGMTDTQYF.

The V gene is TRBV9, the J gene TRBJ2-7; TRBD1 is a possible D gene (5 bases). The V and J ends lost 0 bases and 7 bases respectively, with 14 bases between them. Germline values: CDR1 SGDLS, CDR2 YYNGEE. There are 14 residues in the CDR3. The CDR3 coding sequence is TGTGCCAGCAGCGTAGAGGGGCTGTACCGGGAGCAGTACTTC. It is translated as CASSVEGLYREQYF.

The chain is built from TRBV30 and TRBJ2-7, with TRBD2 as a possible D gene (5 bases). V was pared by 5 bases and J by 3 bases, with 11 bases between. CDR1 and CDR2 (germline): GTSNPN, SVGIG (reference sequence). The CDR3 spans 12 residues. The CDR3: CAWGIGGYEQYF. CDR3 nucleotides: TGTGCCTGGGGAATTGGAGGCTACGAGCAGTACTTC. Together with reference TRBV30 and TRBJ2-7, the CDR3 gives the full variable domain: SQTIHQWPATLVQPVGSPLSLECTVEGTSNPNLYWYRQAAGRGLQLLFYSVGIGQISSEVPQNLSASRPQDRQFILSSKKLLLSDSGFYLCAWGIGGYEQYFGPGTRLTVT.

The chain recombines TRBV6-5 with TRBJ1-4; D perhaps matches TRBD1 (5 bases). Germline V gene lookup returns CDR1 MNHEY and CDR2 SVGAGI. Trimming shortened V by 6 bases and J by 0 bases, and 8 bases separated the two germline ends. The CDR3 loop spans 14 amino acids. The CDR3 reads CASSLTATNEKLFF. CDR3 DNA sequence: TGTGCCAGCAGCTTGACAGCAACTAATGAAAAACTGTTTTTT.

The gene calls are TRBV7-8 and TRBJ2-7; a weak D match, TRBD1 (6 bases). Between the trimmed V and J ends, which lost 1 base and 3 bases, there was a span of 10 bases. The CDR3 runs to 14 residues. Germline V lookup: CDR1 SGHVS, CDR2 FQNEAQ. The CDR3, as DNA: TGTGCCAGCAGCTTAGACGGACAGTTCTACGAGCAGTACTTC. Encoded protein: CASSLDGQFYEQYF.

The chain has TRBV2 and TRBJ1-2, with TRBD1 as a possible D gene (5 bases). The CDR3 runs 11 residues. The V end was cut by 9 bases, the J end by 5 bases, with 10 bases between. CDR1 is SNHLY and CDR2 is FYNNEI in the germline V gene. This chain's CDR3 is CARRGEYGYTF. CDR3 nucleotide sequence: TGTGCCAGACGGGGGGAGTATGGCTACACCTTC.

The V call is TRBV9, the J call TRBJ2-2, with 10 bases lining up with TRBD2. Trimming took 3 bases from V and 5 from J; bases not matched to a gene: 10. CDR3 length: 17 amino acids. Germline CDR1 is SGDLS and CDR2 is YYNGEE. The CDR3: CASSAPSGGLRTGELFF. As DNA, the CDR3 is TGTGCCAGCAGCGCACCTAGCGGGGGACTTCGAACCGGGGAGCTGTTTTTT.

J is TRBJ1-1 and V is TRBV9; D is ambiguous. The CDR3 has 14 amino acids. V gave up 0 bases and J gave up 1 base, with 7 bases separating them. Germline lookup yields CDR1 SGDLS and CDR2 YYNGEE. CDR3 bases: TGTGCCAGCAGCGTAGCCCCACAGAACACTGAAGCTTTCTTT. It is translated as CASSVAPQNTEAFF.

The chain recombines TRBV23-1 with TRBJ2-7; 9 bases fit TRBD1. TRBV23-1 counts as an open reading frame of uncertain function. Unmatched junction bases numbered 21, after V lost 3 bases and J lost 6 bases. This CDR3 comprises 19 residues. CDR3 coding DNA: TGCGCCAGCAGTCACCGCGGAATCCTGGGCGGGGACAGGGTGGCCGAGCAGTACTTC. Its translation: CASSHRGILGGDRVAEQYF.

V is TRBV6-1 and J is TRBJ1-1; 9 bases align to TRBD1. The V gene end was trimmed by 8 bases and the J gene end by 8 bases; junction bases not matched to a gene: 3. Germline V gene sequence: CDR1 MNHNS, CDR2 SASEGT. The CDR3 has 11 amino acids. CDR3 loop: CASPGTGEAFF. CDR3 bases: TGTGCCAGCCCGGGGACAGGGGAAGCTTTCTTT.

The rearrangement joins TRBV15 to TRBJ2-6; no definite D call. The CDR3 is 15 amino acids. V lost 6 bases to trimming and J lost 1 base, with 10 bases between them. CDR1 is LNHNV, CDR2 YYDKDF, per germline (reference sequence). The DNA for the CDR3 is TGTGCCACCAGAGAACAGCCGTCTGGGGCCAACGTCCTGACTTTC. It yields the protein CATREQPSGANVLTF.

This sequence joins TRBV29-1 and TRBJ1-1, with TRBD1 as a possible D gene (5 bases). This CDR3 is 13 amino acids long. V was clipped by 2 bases and J by 5 bases, with 12 bases between them. CDR1 is SQVTM and CDR2 is ANQGSEA in the germline V gene. The CDR3 region is CSVEQRRGTEAFF. The DNA for the CDR3 is TGCAGCGTTGAACAGAGGAGGGGAACTGAAGCTTTCTTT.

This chain joins TRBV5-1 and TRBJ1-6, with D possibly matching TRBD1 (6 bases). The CDR3 covers 14 residues. Trimming pared 3 bases from V and 11 bases from J, leaving 15 bases between. Germline lookup yields CDR1 SGHRS and CDR2 YFSETQ. CDR3 coding DNA: TGCGCCAGCAGCTCTGAAGGGGGGGAACCACCCCTCCACTTT. It yields the protein CASSSEGGEPPLHF.

The V and J genes are TRBV30 and TRBJ2-2; D uncertain. V was clipped by 0 bases and J by 1 base, with 9 bases between them. Germline values: CDR1 GTSNPN, CDR2 SVGIG (reference sequence). The CDR3 length is 15 residues. The CDR3, as DNA: TGTGCCTGGAGTGTACTTATTGGGAACACCGGGGAGCTGTTTTTT. This codes for CAWSVLIGNTGELFF.